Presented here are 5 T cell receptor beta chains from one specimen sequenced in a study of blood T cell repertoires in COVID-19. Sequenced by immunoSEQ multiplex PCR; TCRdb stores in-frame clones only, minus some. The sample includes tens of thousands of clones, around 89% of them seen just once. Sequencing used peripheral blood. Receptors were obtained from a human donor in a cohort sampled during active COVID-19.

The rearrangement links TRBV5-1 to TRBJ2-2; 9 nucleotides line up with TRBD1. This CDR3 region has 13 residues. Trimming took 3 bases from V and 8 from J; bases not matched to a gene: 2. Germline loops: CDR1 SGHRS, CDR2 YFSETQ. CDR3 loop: CASSSQGAGELFF. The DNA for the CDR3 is TGCGCCAGCAGCTCACAGGGGGCTGGGGAGCTGTTTTTT.

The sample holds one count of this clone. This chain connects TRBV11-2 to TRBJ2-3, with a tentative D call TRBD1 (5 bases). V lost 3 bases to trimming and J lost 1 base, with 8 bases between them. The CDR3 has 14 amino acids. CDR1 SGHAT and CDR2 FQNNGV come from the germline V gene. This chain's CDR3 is CASSFRRGTDTQYF. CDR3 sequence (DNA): TGTGCCAGCAGCTTTCGCAGGGGCACAGATACGCAGTATTTT.

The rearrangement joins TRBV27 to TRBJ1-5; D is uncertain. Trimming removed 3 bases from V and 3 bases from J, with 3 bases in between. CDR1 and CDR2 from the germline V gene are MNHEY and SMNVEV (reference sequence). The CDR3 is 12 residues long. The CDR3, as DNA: TGTGCCAGCAGTTTTAACAATCAGCCCCAGCATTTT. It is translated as CASSFNNQPQHF.

The CDR3 here is CASSGRDSASEAFF. The CDR3 DNA follows: TGTGCCAGCAGCGGCCGGGACAGTGCTTCTGAAGCTTTCTTT. The rearrangement joins TRBV5-4 to TRBJ1-1; TRBD1 agrees at 7 bases. Germline V CDR1 and CDR2: SGHNT, YYREEE (reference sequence). The CDR3 totals 14 residues. V lost 4 bases to trimming and J lost 6 bases; unmatched junction nucleotides: 9.

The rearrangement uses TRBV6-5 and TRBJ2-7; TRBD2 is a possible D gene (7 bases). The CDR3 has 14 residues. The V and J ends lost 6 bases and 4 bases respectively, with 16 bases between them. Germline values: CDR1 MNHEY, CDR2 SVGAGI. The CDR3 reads CASRAQGGGYEQYF. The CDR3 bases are TGTGCCAGCAGAGCCCAAGGGGGGGGTTACGAGCAGTACTTC.